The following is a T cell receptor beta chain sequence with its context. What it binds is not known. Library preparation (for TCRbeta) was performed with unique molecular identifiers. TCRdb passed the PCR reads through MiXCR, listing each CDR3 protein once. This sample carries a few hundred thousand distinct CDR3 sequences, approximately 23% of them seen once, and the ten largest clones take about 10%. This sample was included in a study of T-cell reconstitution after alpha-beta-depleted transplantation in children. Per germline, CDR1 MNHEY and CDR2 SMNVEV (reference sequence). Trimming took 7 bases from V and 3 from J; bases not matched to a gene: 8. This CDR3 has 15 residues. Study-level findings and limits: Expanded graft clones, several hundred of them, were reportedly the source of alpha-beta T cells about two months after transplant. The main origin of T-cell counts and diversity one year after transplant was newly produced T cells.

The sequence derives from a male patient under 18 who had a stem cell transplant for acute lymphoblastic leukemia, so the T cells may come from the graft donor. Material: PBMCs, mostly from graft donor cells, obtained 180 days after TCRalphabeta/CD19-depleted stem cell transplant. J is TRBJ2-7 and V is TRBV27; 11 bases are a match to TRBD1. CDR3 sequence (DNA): TGTGCCAGCATTCACCGGGACAGGGGGGGCTACGAGCAGTACTTC. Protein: CASIHRDRGGYEQYF.